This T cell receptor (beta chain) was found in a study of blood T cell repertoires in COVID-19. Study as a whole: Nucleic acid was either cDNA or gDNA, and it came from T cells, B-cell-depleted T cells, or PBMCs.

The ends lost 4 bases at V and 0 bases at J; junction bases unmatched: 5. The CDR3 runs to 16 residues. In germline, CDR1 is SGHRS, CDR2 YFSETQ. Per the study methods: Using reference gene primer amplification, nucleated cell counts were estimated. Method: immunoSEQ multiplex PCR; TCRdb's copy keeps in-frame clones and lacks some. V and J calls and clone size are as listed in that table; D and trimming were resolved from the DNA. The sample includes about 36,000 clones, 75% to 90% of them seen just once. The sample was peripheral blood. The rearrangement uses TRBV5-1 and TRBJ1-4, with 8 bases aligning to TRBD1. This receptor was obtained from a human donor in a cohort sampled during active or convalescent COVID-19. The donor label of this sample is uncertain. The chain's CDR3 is CASSRGQGSTNEKLFF. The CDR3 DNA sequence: TGCGCCAGCAGCCGTGGACAGGGCTCAACTAATGAAAAACTGTTTTTT.